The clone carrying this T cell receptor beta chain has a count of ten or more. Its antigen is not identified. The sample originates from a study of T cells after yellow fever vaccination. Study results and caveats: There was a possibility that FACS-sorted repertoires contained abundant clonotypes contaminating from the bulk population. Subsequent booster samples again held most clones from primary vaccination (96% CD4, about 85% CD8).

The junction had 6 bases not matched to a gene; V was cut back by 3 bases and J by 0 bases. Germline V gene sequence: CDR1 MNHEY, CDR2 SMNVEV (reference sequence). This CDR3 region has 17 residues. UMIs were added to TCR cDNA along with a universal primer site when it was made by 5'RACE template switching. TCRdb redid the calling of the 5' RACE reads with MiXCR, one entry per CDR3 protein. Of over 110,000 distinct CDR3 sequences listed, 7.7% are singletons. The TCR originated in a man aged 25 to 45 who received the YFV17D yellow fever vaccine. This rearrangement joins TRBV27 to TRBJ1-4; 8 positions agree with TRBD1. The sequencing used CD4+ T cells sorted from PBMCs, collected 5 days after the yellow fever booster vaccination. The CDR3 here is CASSFGTGTSTNEKLFF. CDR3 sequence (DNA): TGTGCCAGCAGTTTTGGGACAGGAACATCAACTAATGAAAAACTGTTTTTT.